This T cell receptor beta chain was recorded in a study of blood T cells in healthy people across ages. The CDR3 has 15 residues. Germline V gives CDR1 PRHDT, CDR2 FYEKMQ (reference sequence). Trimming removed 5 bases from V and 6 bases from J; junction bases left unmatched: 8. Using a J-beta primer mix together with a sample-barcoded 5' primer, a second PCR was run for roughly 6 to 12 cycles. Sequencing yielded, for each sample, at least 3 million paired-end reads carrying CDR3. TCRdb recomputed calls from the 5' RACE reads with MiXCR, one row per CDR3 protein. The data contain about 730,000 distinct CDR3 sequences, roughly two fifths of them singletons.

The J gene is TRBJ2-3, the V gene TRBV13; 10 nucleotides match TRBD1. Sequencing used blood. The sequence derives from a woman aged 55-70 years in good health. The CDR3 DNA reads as TGTGCCAGCAGCCCCGGACAGGGGGTATGGGATACGCAGTATTTT. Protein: CASSPGQGVWDTQYF.